Listed below are T cell receptor beta chains from one sample, sequenced in a study of cytomegalovirus exposure and HLA in healthy donors. Assay used: immunoSEQ multiplex PCR; TCRdb lists only in-frame clones, some missing. The sample yields approximately 77,000 clones, approximately 78% seen once. The sequenced material came from PBMCs. These receptors all stem from a man aged 40-50 years in good health and CMV-seronegative. The CDR3 runs from the conserved cysteine through the conserved F or W. Fields, in order: V gene, D gene, clone size, J gene, CDR3 DNA, CDR3 protein. D genes are given only for firm matches. Clone size is not always given. Where it is, it says once, few, many or a class for expanded clones.

v_gene: TRBV4-2
d_gene: TRBD2
abundance: NA
j_gene: TRBJ2-3
CDR3nt: TGTGCCAGCAGCCTCGGGACTAGCGGGATAACTAGCACAGATACGCAGTATTTT
CDR3aa: CASSLGTSGITSTDTQYF

v_gene: TRBV19
d_gene: TRBD2
abundance: NA
j_gene: TRBJ2-7
CDR3nt: TGTGCCAGTAACCATGGAGCGGGAGGTGACGAGCAGTACTTC
CDR3aa: CASNHGAGGDEQYF

v_gene: TRBV5-4
d_gene: TRBD2
abundance: NA
j_gene: TRBJ2-7
CDR3nt: TGTGCCAGCAGCCAGGGGACTAGACACGAGCAGTACTTC
CDR3aa: CASSQGTRHEQYF

v_gene: TRBV18
d_gene: TRBD1
abundance: NA
j_gene: TRBJ2-2
CDR3nt: TGTGCCAGCTCACCACTCCCCGAGGGGGCTATGGCCGGGGAGCTGTTTTTT
CDR3aa: CASSPLPEGAMAGELFF

v_gene: TRBV10-3
d_gene: TRBD1
abundance: NA
j_gene: TRBJ2-1
CDR3nt: TGTGCCATCAGTAAGGGACAGCCCGTTGCTCCCGAATACAATGAGCAGTTCTTC
CDR3aa: CAISKGQPVAPEYNEQFF

v_gene: TRBV15
d_gene: NA
abundance: few
j_gene: TRBJ1-2
CDR3nt: TGTGCCACCAGCAGAGGATTCCCGGACAGTCAGAACTATGGCTACACCTTC
CDR3aa: CATSRGFPDSQNYGYTF

v_gene: TRBV25-1
d_gene: TRBD1
abundance: NA
j_gene: TRBJ1-4
CDR3nt: TGTGCCAGCAGGGGACAGGGGCCCGGTGAAAAACTGTTTTTT
CDR3aa: CASRGQGPGEKLFF

v_gene: TRBV15
d_gene: NA
abundance: NA
j_gene: TRBJ2-5
CDR3nt: TGTGCCACCAGCCCGATCCGGGGGGCACGTGAGACCCAGTACTTC
CDR3aa: CATSPIRGARETQYF

v_gene: TRBV19
d_gene: TRBD1
abundance: NA
j_gene: TRBJ1-5
CDR3nt: TGTGCCAGTAGTACCCTCGGACAGGGGCCAAATCAGCCCCAGCATTTT
CDR3aa: CASSTLGQGPNQPQHF

v_gene: TRBV6-5
d_gene: TRBD2
abundance: NA
j_gene: TRBJ2-7
CDR3nt: TGTGCCAGCAGTTATAAGACTAGCGGTTCCAACGAGCAGTACTTC
CDR3aa: CASSYKTSGSNEQYF

v_gene: TRBV4-3
d_gene: TRBD2
abundance: once
j_gene: TRBJ2-1
CDR3nt: TGCGCCAGCAGCCAAGACGGCGGGAGGGCCTTCAATGAGCAGTTCTTC
CDR3aa: CASSQDGGRAFNEQFF

v_gene: TRBV28
d_gene: TRBD1
abundance: once
j_gene: TRBJ1-2
CDR3nt: TGTGCCACCCTAGGGGGGACAGGGGTCTACTATGGCTACACCTTC
CDR3aa: CATLGGTGVYYGYTF

v_gene: TRBV28
d_gene: TRBD1
abundance: NA
j_gene: TRBJ1-2
CDR3nt: TGTGCCAGCAGCGGTGGGACAGGGGCCAATCTCGTCTATGGCTACACCTTC
CDR3aa: CASSGGTGANLVYGYTF

v_gene: TRBV25-1
d_gene: NA
abundance: NA
j_gene: TRBJ1-3
CDR3nt: TGTGCCAGCAGAGCGGGAAACACCATATATTTT
CDR3aa: CASRAGNTIYF

v_gene: TRBV5-6
d_gene: TRBD2
abundance: NA
j_gene: TRBJ2-7
CDR3nt: TGTGCCAGCAGCAGGCGTCTAGCGGGAGTCGTTGAGGGCTACGAGCAGTACTTC
CDR3aa: CASSRRLAGVVEGYEQYF

v_gene: TRBV30
d_gene: NA
abundance: NA
j_gene: TRBJ2-7
CDR3nt: TGTGCCTGGAGTAGCCCCAGGAACTACGAGCAGTACTTC
CDR3aa: CAWSSPRNYEQYF

v_gene: TRBV30
d_gene: TRBD1
abundance: NA
j_gene: TRBJ1-1
CDR3nt: TGTGCCTGGGTACCACAGGGGGTAGGAATCCGAAACACTGAAGCTTTCTTT
CDR3aa: CAWVPQGVGIRNTEAFF

v_gene: TRBV7-2
d_gene: NA
abundance: NA
j_gene: TRBJ2-7
CDR3nt: TGTGCCAGCAGCCCGGGGGTGGGCGAGCAGTACTTC
CDR3aa: CASSPGVGEQYF

v_gene: TRBV15
d_gene: NA
abundance: NA
j_gene: TRBJ2-2
CDR3nt: TGTGCCACCACGACAGGGAACACCGGGGAGCTGTTTTTT
CDR3aa: CATTTGNTGELFF

v_gene: TRBV5-4
d_gene: TRBD2
abundance: NA
j_gene: TRBJ2-4
CDR3nt: TGTGCCAGCAGCCCGGGGAGGGCAGACATTCAGTACTTC
CDR3aa: CASSPGRADIQYF

v_gene: TRBV30
d_gene: NA
abundance: NA
j_gene: TRBJ1-3
CDR3nt: TGTGCCTGGAGGGGGCTAACGACTGGAAACACCATATATTTT
CDR3aa: CAWRGLTTGNTIYF

v_gene: TRBV10-3
d_gene: NA
abundance: few
j_gene: TRBJ2-3
CDR3nt: TGTGCCATCAGAAGAGCGGAACTCACAGATACGCAGTATTTT
CDR3aa: CAIRRAELTDTQYF

v_gene: TRBV7-9
d_gene: NA
abundance: NA
j_gene: TRBJ1-2
CDR3nt: TGTGCCAGCAGCTTAATGGCGGACTATGGCTACACCTTC
CDR3aa: CASSLMADYGYTF

v_gene: TRBV4-1
d_gene: NA
abundance: NA
j_gene: TRBJ2-1
CDR3nt: TGCGCCAGCAGCCAAGAGAGGGGGGGGATTCAGTACTTTGATGAGCAGTTCTTC
CDR3aa: CASSQERGGIQYFDEQFF

v_gene: TRBV4-2
d_gene: NA
abundance: NA
j_gene: TRBJ2-7
CDR3nt: TGTGCCAGCAGCCTAAATAGCGGACCCGATTACGAGCAGTACTTC
CDR3aa: CASSLNSGPDYEQYF

v_gene: TRBV30
d_gene: TRBD1
abundance: once
j_gene: TRBJ1-1
CDR3nt: TGTGCCTGGAGTCCGATAGCGTTACGACAGGGCGCTGAAGCTTTCTTT
CDR3aa: CAWSPIALRQGAEAFF

v_gene: TRBV19
d_gene: TRBD1
abundance: NA
j_gene: TRBJ2-5
CDR3nt: TGTGCCAGTAGTTTGACAGGGGGACAAGAGACCCAGTACTTC
CDR3aa: CASSLTGGQETQYF

v_gene: TRBV9
d_gene: TRBD1
abundance: NA
j_gene: TRBJ1-4
CDR3nt: TGTGCCAGCAGCCGGACAGGGGGCTTGACTAATGAAAAACTGTTTTTT
CDR3aa: CASSRTGGLTNEKLFF

v_gene: TRBV5-1
d_gene: TRBD2
abundance: NA
j_gene: TRBJ2-1
CDR3nt: TGCGCCAGCAGCCCAGGACTAGCGGGAGGGCCAAGGAATGAGCAGTTCTTC
CDR3aa: CASSPGLAGGPRNEQFF

v_gene: TRBV6-1
d_gene: TRBD1
abundance: NA
j_gene: TRBJ1-1
CDR3nt: TGTGCCAGCAGTGACAACAGGGGGCAGACTGAAGCTTTCTTT
CDR3aa: CASSDNRGQTEAFF

v_gene: TRBV7-9
d_gene: NA
abundance: NA
j_gene: TRBJ1-4
CDR3nt: TGTGCCAGCAGCGGGCCAGGGGATGGGGAAAAACTGTTTTTT
CDR3aa: CASSGPGDGEKLFF

v_gene: TRBV5-6
d_gene: TRBD2
abundance: few
j_gene: TRBJ2-7
CDR3nt: TGTGCCAGCAGCTTGGGAGCGGGAGGGGTGCAGTACTTC
CDR3aa: CASSLGAGGVQYF

v_gene: TRBV30
d_gene: NA
abundance: NA
j_gene: TRBJ1-1
CDR3nt: TGTGCCTGGAGAACAGGTTCGAACACTGAAGCTTTCTTT
CDR3aa: CAWRTGSNTEAFF

v_gene: TRBV19
d_gene: NA
abundance: NA
j_gene: TRBJ1-5
CDR3nt: TGTGCCAGTAGCGCTTGGAGGACAGCCTACAATCAGCCCCAGCATTTT
CDR3aa: CASSAWRTAYNQPQHF

v_gene: TRBV12-5
d_gene: TRBD2
abundance: NA
j_gene: TRBJ2-1
CDR3nt: TGTGCTAGTGGTTTGACGGGACTATCCTACAATGAGCAGTTCTTC
CDR3aa: CASGLTGLSYNEQFF

v_gene: TRBV30
d_gene: TRBD1
abundance: NA
j_gene: TRBJ1-5
CDR3nt: TGTGCCTGGAGTGCAAATTCAGGGGGCGGTCAGCCCCAGCATTTT
CDR3aa: CAWSANSGGGQPQHF

v_gene: TRBV28
d_gene: NA
abundance: NA
j_gene: TRBJ2-3
CDR3nt: TGTGCCAGCAGTTTATGGGGGAGTGCTGCCCATCCAGATACGCAGTATTTT
CDR3aa: CASSLWGSAAHPDTQYF

v_gene: TRBV6-5
d_gene: NA
abundance: NA
j_gene: TRBJ1-1
CDR3nt: TGTGCCAGCAGTTTAGACAGAGTGAACACTGAAGCTTTCTTT
CDR3aa: CASSLDRVNTEAFF

v_gene: TRBV5-1
d_gene: NA
abundance: few
j_gene: TRBJ1-1
CDR3nt: TGCGCCAGCAGCTTGGCCGGTAGCAGAAACACTGAAGCTTTCTTT
CDR3aa: CASSLAGSRNTEAFF

v_gene: TRBV15
d_gene: TRBD2
abundance: NA
j_gene: TRBJ2-7
CDR3nt: TGTGCCACCAGCAGCACCCCCGGGACTAGCGTTGGCGAGCAGTACTTC
CDR3aa: CATSSTPGTSVGEQYF

v_gene: TRBV5-5
d_gene: TRBD2
abundance: NA
j_gene: TRBJ2-1
CDR3nt: TGTGCCAGCAGCTCGGGAGGGCCGGGGAATGAGCAGTTCTTC
CDR3aa: CASSSGGPGNEQFF

v_gene: TRBV7-9
d_gene: NA
abundance: NA
j_gene: TRBJ2-7
CDR3nt: TGTGCCAGCAGCTCCCGGACTATCCCCTACGAGCAGTACTTC
CDR3aa: CASSSRTIPYEQYF

v_gene: TRBV4-3
d_gene: NA
abundance: NA
j_gene: TRBJ2-2
CDR3nt: TGCGCCAGCAGCCAACAACGGGTACCGAGCGGGGAGCTGTTTTTT
CDR3aa: CASSQQRVPSGELFF

v_gene: TRBV6-1
d_gene: NA
abundance: NA
j_gene: TRBJ1-6
CDR3nt: TGTGCCAGCAGTGAAATTTTAGGAGGAAGCCTCCACTTT
CDR3aa: CASSEILGGSLHF

v_gene: TRBV4-2
d_gene: NA
abundance: NA
j_gene: TRBJ1-1
CDR3nt: TGTGCCAGCAGCCAAGAGGACGGGGGAGCTTTCTTT
CDR3aa: CASSQEDGGAFF

v_gene: TRBV9
d_gene: TRBD2
abundance: NA
j_gene: TRBJ2-7
CDR3nt: TGTGCCAGCAGCGCGCAGGGACTAGCGGGAGACGAGCAGTACTTC
CDR3aa: CASSAQGLAGDEQYF

v_gene: TRBV28
d_gene: NA
abundance: NA
j_gene: TRBJ2-7
CDR3nt: TGTGCCAGCGGGAGTTACTACGAGCAGTACTTC
CDR3aa: CASGSYYEQYF

v_gene: TRBV15
d_gene: NA
abundance: NA
j_gene: TRBJ1-2
CDR3nt: TGTGCCACCAGCAGCAGGGGCGAGAATATTTATGGCTACACCTTC
CDR3aa: CATSSRGENIYGYTF

v_gene: TRBV19
d_gene: NA
abundance: once
j_gene: TRBJ1-3
CDR3nt: TGTGCCAGTTTGTCCAGGGGTTCTGGAAACACCATATATTTT
CDR3aa: CASLSRGSGNTIYF

v_gene: TRBV7-9
d_gene: NA
abundance: NA
j_gene: TRBJ1-5
CDR3nt: TGTGCCAGCAGCTCGACTGATAATAGCAATCAGCCCCAGCATTTT
CDR3aa: CASSSTDNSNQPQHF

v_gene: TRBV30
d_gene: NA
abundance: NA
j_gene: TRBJ1-2
CDR3nt: TGTGCCTGGAGTGTCCCCGCGGGGAGTGGGGGCTACACCTTC
CDR3aa: CAWSVPAGSGGYTF

v_gene: TRBV7-6
d_gene: NA
abundance: few
j_gene: TRBJ1-1
CDR3nt: TGTGCCAGCAGCAGGGGGACCAAGCCCACTGAAGCTTTCTTT
CDR3aa: CASSRGTKPTEAFF

v_gene: TRBV11-2
d_gene: TRBD1
abundance: NA
j_gene: TRBJ2-1
CDR3nt: TGTGCCAGCAGCATAGGGACAGGGAGGGGTCGGGTGAATGAGCAGTTCTTC
CDR3aa: CASSIGTGRGRVNEQFF

v_gene: TRBV14
d_gene: TRBD1
abundance: NA
j_gene: TRBJ2-1
CDR3nt: TGTGCCAGCAACCGGAACTTCGGGACAGGGTCCTACAATGAGCAGTTCTTC
CDR3aa: CASNRNFGTGSYNEQFF

v_gene: TRBV20-1
d_gene: NA
abundance: NA
j_gene: TRBJ2-5
CDR3nt: TGCAGTGCTAGGGCCGAAGAGACCCAGTACTTC
CDR3aa: CSARAEETQYF

v_gene: TRBV28
d_gene: TRBD1
abundance: few
j_gene: TRBJ1-1
CDR3nt: TGTGCCAGCGAGACAGGGGCGATGAACACTGAAGCTTTCTTT
CDR3aa: CASETGAMNTEAFF

v_gene: TRBV27
d_gene: NA
abundance: NA
j_gene: TRBJ2-7
CDR3nt: TGTGCCAGCAGCCCGGGAATTGGGGGGTACTTCTACGAGCAGTACTTC
CDR3aa: CASSPGIGGYFYEQYF

v_gene: TRBV5-4
d_gene: TRBD2
abundance: NA
j_gene: TRBJ2-1
CDR3nt: TGTGCCAGCAGCAGCGGGACTAGCGGCTACAATGAGCAGTTCTTC
CDR3aa: CASSSGTSGYNEQFF

v_gene: TRBV28
d_gene: NA
abundance: NA
j_gene: TRBJ2-4
CDR3nt: TGTGCCAGCAGTTTTCAGTTAATGGCCAAAAACATTCAGTACTTC
CDR3aa: CASSFQLMAKNIQYF

v_gene: TRBV7-8
d_gene: NA
abundance: NA
j_gene: TRBJ1-1
CDR3nt: TGTGCCAGCAGCTTAGTACGCGCCATGAACACTGAAGCTTTCTTT
CDR3aa: CASSLVRAMNTEAFF